This T cell receptor (beta chain) originates from a study of human T cells and chemical hapten exposure. As for the study in general: The variation in per-sample TCR yields arose mainly from small differences in pooled library volumes. Study results and limitations: No shift was seen in TCRs above 1 in 1000 frequency with DPC sensitization.

The germline gives CDR1 GTSNPN, CDR2 SVGIG (reference sequence). The CDR3 spans 11 residues. V shed 1 base and J shed 7 bases, with 4 bases lying between them. Unique molecular identifiers were linked by the library to individual cDNA molecules. As processed by the authors: Counting gave a median of around 96,000 TCRs per sample, with values ranging from roughly 20,000 to 700,000. Each CDR3 protein is one row after TCRdb ran MiXCR on the RACE reads. TCRdb, not the authors, supplied the V and J calls. The sample yields roughly 100,000 distinct CDR3 sequences, roughly 8.5% seen once. A note on this clonotype: Its antigen is currently unknown.

The time point was: healthy volunteer bleed at 2 weeks. From whole blood left unfractionated, total RNA was extracted. This chain connects TRBV30 to TRBJ2-2; no definite D call. The source of this sequence is a female donor in good health. Some clones in this sample may be carry-over from other donors' samples. The source material was whole blood. The CDR3 region has the DNA TGTGCCTGGAGTGAAGGCGGGGAGCTGTTTTTT. Translated, it gives CAWSEGGELFF.